This entry lists 26 T cell receptor beta chains sequenced from one sample in a study of STAT5B mutations in CD4+ large granular lymphocyte leukemia. Assay: immunoSEQ multiplex PCR; the TCRdb copy retains only in-frame clones and omits some. Found here are 30,000 to 40,000 clones, 69% of them singletons; the top ten hold approximately 2.5%. Sequencing used CD4+ T cells from blood buffy coats. The receptor set was obtained from a human donor in good health.

The chain employs TRBV29-1 and TRBJ2-7, with 9 bases identical to TRBD2. CDR3 length: 14 residues. V lost 4 bases to trimming and J lost 4 bases; unmatched junction nucleotides: 8. From germline, CDR1 is SQVTM and CDR2 ANQGSEA. The DNA of the CDR3 is TGCAGCGTTGGTGCTAGCGGGGCGGGATACGAGCAGTACTTC. As protein: CSVGASGAGYEQYF.

J is TRBJ1-1 and V is TRBV18; possible D gene TRBD1, 5 bases. Germline CDR1 and CDR2: KGHSH and LQKENI. V lost 3 bases, J lost 0 bases, and 14 bases lay in between. CDR3 size: 16 residues. CDR3 amino acids: CASSPYAGNLNTEAFF. CDR3 in DNA: TGTGCCAGCTCACCTTATGCAGGGAATTTGAACACTGAAGCTTTCTTT. Filled out from reference TRBV18 and TRBJ1-1, the complete variable domain reads NAGVMQNPRHLVRRRGQEARLRCSPMKGHSHVYWYRQLPEEGLKFMVYLQKENIIDESGMPKERFSAEFPKEGPSILRIQQVVRGDSAAYFCASSPYAGNLNTEAFFGQGTRLTVV.

This clone was seen just once. The chain has TRBV4-3 and TRBJ1-4; 7 nucleotides align to TRBD1. CDR3 length equals 13 residues. Germline lookup yields CDR1 LGHNA and CDR2 YSLEER. V lost 1 base and J lost 13; bases outside the gene matches: 6. In DNA, the CDR3 is TGCGCCAGCAGCCAAGTGGCAAACAGGGGACTGTTTTTT. Amino acids: CASSQVANRGLFF.

The chain employs TRBV2 and TRBJ1-3; D uncertain. V was pared by 4 bases and J by 0 bases, with 13 bases between. Germline V CDR1 and CDR2: SNHLY, FYNNEI. The CDR3 has 16 amino acids. The CDR3 nucleotides read TGTGCCAGCAGTGTCGGCCTCTCCCTCTCTGGAAACACCATATATTTT. Its translation: CASSVGLSLSGNTIYF.

CDR3 nucleotide sequence: TGTGCCAGCAGCTTAGGGGGACAGGGCACTGAAGCTTTCTTT. Amino acid sequence: CASSLGGQGTEAFF. V gene TRBV7-2 combines with J gene TRBJ1-1; the match to TRBD1 covers 9 bases. Per the germline V gene, CDR1 is SGHTA and CDR2 is FQGNSA. This CDR3 comprises 14 residues. V gave up 1 base and J gave up 4 bases; unmatched junction bases: 1.

The rearrangement uses TRBV5-4 and TRBJ2-7; 7 bases are a match to TRBD1. The junction had 14 bases not matched to a gene; V was cut back by 0 bases and J by 8 bases. Germline assignment: CDR1 SGHNT and CDR2 YYREEE (reference sequence). The CDR3 runs 16 residues. CDR3 sequence (DNA): TGTGCCAGCAGCTTGGGGACAGGCCTCTTAGAGGCTAAGCAGTACTTC. It yields the protein CASSLGTGLLEAKQYF.

The chain links TRBV4-1 to TRBJ2-1, with 8 bases matching TRBD2. The germline V gene encodes CDR1 MGHRA and CDR2 YSYEKL. Unmatched junction bases numbered 9, after V lost 4 bases and J lost 7 bases. This CDR3 contains 15 residues. CDR3: CASSRSAGEVNEQFF. The CDR3 DNA follows: TGCGCCAGCAGCCGATCAGCGGGGGAGGTTAATGAGCAGTTCTTC.

This clone has a handful of counts. Here the CDR3 reads CASSQVMLDTEAFF. DNA for the CDR3: TGCGCCAGCAGCCAAGTCATGCTGGACACTGAAGCTTTCTTT. The J gene is TRBJ1-1, the V gene TRBV4-1; D is unclear. Germline values: CDR1 MGHRA, CDR2 YSYEKL. V was cut by 1 base and J by 3 bases, with 9 bases left in between. The CDR3 is 14 residues long.

The rearrangement links TRBV7-8 to TRBJ2-3, with D perhaps matching TRBD2 (6 bases). Germline CDR1 and CDR2: SGHVS and FQNEAQ. The CDR3 has 12 residues. V was trimmed by 5 bases and J by 9 bases, leaving 12 bases between them. The CDR3 loop reads CASSKTRVTQYF. The CDR3 DNA follows: TGTGCCAGCAGCAAGACTAGAGTAACGCAGTATTTT.

The CDR3 region is CSAYYRETQYF. The CDR3 DNA sequence: TGCAGTGCTTATTATCGGGAGACCCAGTACTTC. The chain has TRBV20-1 and TRBJ2-5; D gene ambiguous. Germline V gives CDR1 DFQATT, CDR2 SNEGSKA (reference sequence). Trimming shortened V by 5 bases and J by 5 bases, and 9 bases separated the two germline ends. The CDR3 consists of 11 residues.

This chain links TRBV19 with TRBJ1-5, with D possibly matching TRBD1 (6 bases). This CDR3 has 14 amino acids. Germline CDR1 reads LNHDA; CDR2 reads SQIVND (reference sequence). The V end was cut by 4 bases, the J end by 7 bases, with 14 bases between. CDR3 in amino acids: CASSTQQGRQPQHF. The CDR3 DNA sequence: TGTGCCAGTAGTACTCAACAGGGACGACAGCCCCAGCATTTT.

The chain carries TRBV9 and TRBJ2-5, with 11 bases identical to TRBD2. Germline assignment: CDR1 SGDLS and CDR2 YYNGEE. The CDR3 has 18 residues. The V and J ends lost 2 bases and 2 bases, in that order; junction bases with no gene match: 11. CDR3 sequence reads: CASSVSGVAGGGQETQYF. The DNA of the CDR3 is TGTGCCAGCAGCGTTTCGGGAGTAGCGGGGGGGGGACAAGAGACCCAGTACTTC.

The genes are TRBV5-1 and TRBJ2-7; D is perhaps TRBD1 or TRBD2 (5 bases each). The CDR3 runs 13 residues. Germline assignment: CDR1 SGHRS and CDR2 YFSETQ. The V gene lost 5 bases and the J gene lost 2 bases, with 11 bases spanning the gap. In DNA form, the CDR3 reads TGCGCCAGCAGATACGAGGGGACCTACGAGCAGTACTTC. Translation: CASRYEGTYEQYF.

This clone was observed a handful of times. V is TRBV4-2 and J is TRBJ2-7, with TRBD1 identical over 8 bases. Germline CDR1 reads LGHNA; CDR2 reads YNFKEQ. Trimming cost V 1 base and J 6 bases; bases outside gene matches: 5. This CDR3 is 14 amino acids long. CDR3 nucleotides: TGTGCCAGCAGCCAAGGACAGGGGCCCAGCGAGCAGTACTTC. Translated, it gives CASSQGQGPSEQYF.

The chain carries TRBV5-5 and TRBJ2-2, with 10 positions matching TRBD2. Germline V CDR1 and CDR2: SGHKS, YYEKEE (reference sequence). The CDR3 covers 17 residues. Trimming removed 4 bases from V and 0 bases from J; junction bases left unmatched: 6. The CDR3 here is CASSPGLAEANTGELFF. In nucleotides, the CDR3 is TGTGCCAGCAGCCCCGGACTAGCGGAAGCGAACACCGGGGAGCTGTTTTTT.

The genes are TRBV18 and TRBJ2-4, with D perhaps TRBD2 (5 bases). Trimming stripped 6 bases from V and 0 bases from J, with 15 bases between. The V gene's germline CDR1 is KGHSH and CDR2 LQKENI. This CDR3 comprises 16 residues. CDR3 sequence (DNA): TGTGCCAGCTCCCTTGAGAGGACTCTAGCCAAAAACATTCAGTACTTC. Residues: CASSLERTLAKNIQYF.

The V call is TRBV30, the J call TRBJ2-2, with unresolved D. The V end was cut by 2 bases, the J end by 3 bases, with 13 bases between. CDR3 length: 15 amino acids. Germline V lookup: CDR1 GTSNPN, CDR2 SVGIG (reference sequence). In nucleotides, the CDR3 is TGTGCCTGGAGTTATTCCGGGCAGTACACCGGGGAGCTGTTTTTT. Translating gives CAWSYSGQYTGELFF.

The chain has TRBV30 and TRBJ2-3; tentatively, D is TRBD2 (5 bases). V lost 0 bases to trimming and J lost 2 bases, with 9 bases between them. The CDR3 runs to 14 residues. CDR1 is GTSNPN, CDR2 SVGIG, per germline (reference sequence). The CDR3 bases are TGTGCCTGGAGTGTCGGGGTCGACACAGATACGCAGTATTTT. It translates to CAWSVGVDTDTQYF.

The CDR3 nucleotides read TGTGCCAGCAGCCAATCAGGGGTTCGGTCACCCCTCCACTTT. It specifies CASSQSGVRSPLHF. The chain employs TRBV9 and TRBJ1-6; tentative D call: TRBD1 (6 bases). The CDR3 has 14 amino acids. CDR1 is SGDLS and CDR2 is YYNGEE in the germline V gene. The germline V and J ends were trimmed by 4 bases and 10 bases, with 15 bases remaining between them.

J is TRBJ1-1 and V is TRBV6-5; D unclear. Per the germline V gene, CDR1 is MNHEY and CDR2 is SVGAGI. V lost 1 base to trimming and J lost 7 bases, with 7 bases between them. The CDR3 length is 12 residues. CDR3 in DNA: TGTGCCAGCAGTTACTGGGGTGGTGAAGCTTTCTTT. It translates to CASSYWGGEAFF.

The table lists this clone with a few counts. The genes are TRBV25-1 and TRBJ1-1; TRBD1 is a possible D gene (5 bases). Trimming stripped 11 bases from V and 0 bases from J, with 7 bases between. The germline gives CDR1 MGHDK, CDR2 SYGVNS. This CDR3 is built from 11 residues. CDR3 protein: CAQGMNTEAFF. The CDR3 nucleotides read TGTGCCCAGGGCATGAACACTGAAGCTTTCTTT.

The rearrangement uses TRBV5-3 and TRBJ2-6, with D maybe TRBD1 (5 bases). TRBV5-3 is recorded as an ORF, its role being uncertain. Trimming removed 10 bases from V and 2 bases from J, with 10 bases in between. The CDR3 is 13 amino acids. CDR3 coding DNA: TGTGCCCGTAGGGGCCCTGGGGCCAACGTCCTGACTTTC. Protein: CARRGPGANVLTF.

The J gene is TRBJ2-7, the V gene TRBV6-5, with 12 bases fitting TRBD1. The trim removed 4 bases at V and 6 bases at J, leaving 10 bases unmatched. CDR1 is MNHEY and CDR2 is SVGAGI in the germline V gene. This CDR3 comprises 16 residues. This chain's CDR3 is CASSSGTGGLVREQYF. CDR3 sequence (DNA): TGTGCCAGCAGTTCCGGGACAGGGGGCCTCGTACGCGAGCAGTACTTC.

In this sample, this clone turned up a few times. The rearrangement links TRBV12-5 to TRBJ1-6; D is uncertain. V lost 9 bases, J lost 9 bases, and 12 bases lay in between. Germline CDR1 is LGHNT and CDR2 is FRNRAP. The CDR3 totals 12 residues. The CDR3 nucleotides are TGTGCTAGCTCCGATTTGGGTTCACCCCTCCACTTT. It codes for CASSDLGSPLHF.

Only a few counts were recorded for this clone. The chain is built from TRBV2 and TRBJ2-2; 13 nucleotides agree with TRBD2. V was pared by 6 bases and J by 5 bases, with 3 bases of the junction left unmatched. Germline CDR1 SNHLY, CDR2 FYNNEI. This CDR3 region has 15 residues. DNA of the CDR3: TGTGCCAGCAGCGTGGGACTAGCGGGGACCGGGGAGCTGTTTTTT. Translating gives CASSVGLAGTGELFF.

This rearrangement joins TRBV7-2 to TRBJ2-1; D may be TRBD1 or TRBD2 (5 bases each). Trimming shortened V by 5 bases and J by 7 bases, and 18 bases separated the two germline ends. Germline V gene data show CDR1 as SGHTA and CDR2 as FQGNSA. CDR3 length: 15 amino acids. The DNA of the CDR3 is TGTGCCAGCAGCCCCGGTCGGGGCCGAGGGAATGAGCAGTTCTTC. This sequence encodes CASSPGRGRGNEQFF.